This T cell receptor beta chain was found in a study of blood T cell repertoires in COVID-19. At the level of the study: Samples of COVID-19 (acute and convalescent) were obtained from the United States, Italy and Spain. PBMCs, B-cell-depleted T cells, or T cells provided the cDNA or gDNA that made up the material.

The trim removed 0 bases at V and 6 bases at J, leaving 6 bases unmatched. Looked up from germline, CDR1 is MDHEN and CDR2 is SYDVKM. This CDR3 is 15 amino acids long. Measured with immunoSEQ multiplex PCR; TCRdb has only the in-frame clones, and not every one. The table lists almost 45,000 clones, roughly 68% of them singletons. The sequencing input was peripheral blood. The source is an elderly man with acute or convalescent COVID-19. This sequence joins TRBV28 and TRBJ2-7; 9 nucleotides align to TRBD1. The CDR3 DNA follows: TGTGCCAGCAGTTTATGGGGGACAGGGCTGGGCGAGCAGTACTTC. The encoded protein is CASSLWGTGLGEQYF.